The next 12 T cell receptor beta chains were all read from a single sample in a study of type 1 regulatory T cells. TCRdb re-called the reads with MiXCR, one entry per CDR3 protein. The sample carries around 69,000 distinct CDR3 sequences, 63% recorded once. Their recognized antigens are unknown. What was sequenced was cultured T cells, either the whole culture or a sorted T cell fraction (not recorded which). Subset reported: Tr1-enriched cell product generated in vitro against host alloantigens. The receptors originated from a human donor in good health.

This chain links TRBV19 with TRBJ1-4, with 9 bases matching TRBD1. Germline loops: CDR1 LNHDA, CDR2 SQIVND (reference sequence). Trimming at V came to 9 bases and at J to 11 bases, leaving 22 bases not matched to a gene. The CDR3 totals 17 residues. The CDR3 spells CASRPGTGNGGFGKLFF. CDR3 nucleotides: TGTGCCAGCCGTCCCGGGACAGGGAATGGAGGATTTGGGAAACTGTTTTTT.

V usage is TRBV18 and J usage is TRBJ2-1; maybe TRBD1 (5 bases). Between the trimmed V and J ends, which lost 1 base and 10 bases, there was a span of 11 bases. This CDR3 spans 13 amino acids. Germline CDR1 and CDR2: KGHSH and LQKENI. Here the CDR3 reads CASSPLEGAEQFF. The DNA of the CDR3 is TGTGCCAGCTCACCACTCGAAGGGGCGGAGCAGTTCTTC.

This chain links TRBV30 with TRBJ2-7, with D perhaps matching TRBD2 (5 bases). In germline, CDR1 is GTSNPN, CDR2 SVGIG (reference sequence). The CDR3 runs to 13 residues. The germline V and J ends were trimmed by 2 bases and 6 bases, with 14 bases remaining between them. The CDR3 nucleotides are TGTGCCTGGAGTAGGAGGTTTAATGCCGAGCAGTACTTC. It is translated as CAWSRRFNAEQYF.

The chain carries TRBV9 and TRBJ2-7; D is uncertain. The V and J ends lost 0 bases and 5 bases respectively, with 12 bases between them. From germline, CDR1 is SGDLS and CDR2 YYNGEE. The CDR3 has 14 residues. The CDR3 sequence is CASSVGPGRDEQYF. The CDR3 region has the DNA TGTGCCAGCAGCGTAGGCCCGGGCCGGGACGAGCAGTACTTC.

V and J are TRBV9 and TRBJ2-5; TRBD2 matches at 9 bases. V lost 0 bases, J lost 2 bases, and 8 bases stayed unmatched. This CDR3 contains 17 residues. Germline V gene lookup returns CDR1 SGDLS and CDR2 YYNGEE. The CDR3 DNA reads TGTGCCAGCAGCGTAGGGTTAGCGGGAGTTCTACAAGAGACCCAGTACTTC. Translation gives CASSVGLAGVLQETQYF.

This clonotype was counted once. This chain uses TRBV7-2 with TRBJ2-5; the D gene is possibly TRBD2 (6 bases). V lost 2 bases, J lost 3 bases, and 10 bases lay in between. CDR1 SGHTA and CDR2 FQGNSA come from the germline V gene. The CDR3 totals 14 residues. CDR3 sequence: CASSLLGGEETQYF. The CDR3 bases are TGTGCCAGCAGCTTACTCGGAGGGGAAGAGACCCAGTACTTC.

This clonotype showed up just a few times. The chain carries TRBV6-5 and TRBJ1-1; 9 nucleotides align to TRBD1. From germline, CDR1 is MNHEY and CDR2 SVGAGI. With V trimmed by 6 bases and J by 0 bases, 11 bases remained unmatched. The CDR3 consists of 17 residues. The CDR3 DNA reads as TGTGCCAGCAGCCGTACACGACAGGGGGTAATGAACACTGAAGCTTTCTTT. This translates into CASSRTRQGVMNTEAFF.

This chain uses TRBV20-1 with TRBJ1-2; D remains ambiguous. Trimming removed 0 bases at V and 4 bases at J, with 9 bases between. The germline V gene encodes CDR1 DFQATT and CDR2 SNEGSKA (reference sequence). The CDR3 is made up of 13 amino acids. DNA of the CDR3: TGCAGTGCTAGAGAATCTACAAGCTATGGCTACACCTTC. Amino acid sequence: CSARESTSYGYTF.

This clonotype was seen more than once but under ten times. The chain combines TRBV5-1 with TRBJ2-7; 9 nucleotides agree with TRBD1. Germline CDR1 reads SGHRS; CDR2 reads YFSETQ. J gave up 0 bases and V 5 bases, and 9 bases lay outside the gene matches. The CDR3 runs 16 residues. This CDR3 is CASSTDRGGYSYEQYF. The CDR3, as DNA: TGCGCCAGCAGTACGGACAGGGGCGGATACTCCTACGAGCAGTACTTC.

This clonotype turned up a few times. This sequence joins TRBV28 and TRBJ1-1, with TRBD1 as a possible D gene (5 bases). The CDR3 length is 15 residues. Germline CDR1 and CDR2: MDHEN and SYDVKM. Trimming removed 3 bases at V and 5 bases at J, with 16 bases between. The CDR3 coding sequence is TGTGCCAGCAGTTTGTGGGGCAGGGAAGGAACTGAAGCTTTCTTT. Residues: CASSLWGREGTEAFF.

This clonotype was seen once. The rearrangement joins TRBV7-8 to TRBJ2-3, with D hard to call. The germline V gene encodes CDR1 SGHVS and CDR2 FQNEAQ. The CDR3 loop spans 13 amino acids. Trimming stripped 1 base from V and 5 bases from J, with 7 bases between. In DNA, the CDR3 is TGTGCCAGCAGCTTAGGCTCGGAAGATACGCAGTATTTT. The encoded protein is CASSLGSEDTQYF. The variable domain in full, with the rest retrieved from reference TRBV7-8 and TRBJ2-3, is GAGVSQSPRYKVAKRGQDVALRCDPISGHVSLFWYQQALGQGPEFLTYFQNEAQLDKSGLPSDRFFAERPEGSVSTLKIQRTQQEDSAVYLCASSLGSEDTQYFGPGTRLTVL.

CDR3: CASSAQAPGPEQYF. The CDR3 DNA is TGTGCCAGCAGCGCCCAGGCACCGGGTCCCGAGCAGTACTTC. V is TRBV27 and J is TRBJ2-7, with no clear D. In germline, CDR1 is MNHEY, CDR2 SMNVEV (reference sequence). Trimming took off 6 bases at V and 6 bases at J, with 18 bases between the two ends. The CDR3 has 14 amino acids.